This TCR beta chain is from a study of blood T cell repertoires in COVID-19. Study at large: The analysed material was cDNA or gDNA that came from T cells, B-cell-depleted T cells, or PBMCs.

This CDR3 is built from 13 residues. V was pared by 4 bases and J by 5 bases, with 12 bases between. Germline V lookup: CDR1 SGDLS, CDR2 YYNGEE. Only one count was recorded for this clone. Sequencing was performed with immunoSEQ multiplex PCR; in TCRdb, only in-frame clones are kept and a portion is missing. The sample lists just under 300,000 clones; approximately 86% were seen once. This receptor was taken from an older man with acute or convalescent COVID-19. Sequenced: peripheral blood. The V and J genes are TRBV9 and TRBJ1-1, with D tentatively TRBD1 (5 bases). For the CDR3, the DNA is TGTGCCAGCAGCCAGGTGGAGGGGACTGAAGCTTTCTTT. Protein sequence: CASSQVEGTEAFF.